Sequencing of this T cell receptor (beta chain) was carried out in a study of tumor-infiltrating lymphocytes in primary liver carcinoma. About the study: Participating patients were men and women between 30 and 69 years old.

Germline V gives CDR1 MNHEY, CDR2 SVGAGI. The CDR3 is 13 residues long. V trimming: 8 bases; J trimming: 5 bases; junction bases outside the gene matches: 8. Total RNA (approximately 0.5 ug) served as template for TCR beta cDNA synthesis primed by a constant-region primer. Three-round nested multiplex PCR performed with slightly modified ARM-PCR produced the TCR beta libraries. The first two PCR rounds used TRBV1-TRBV30 primers with a Cbeta primer, 10 cycles each. One entry per CDR3 protein, called by TCRdb with MiXCR from the multiplex PCR reads. Among about 200,000 distinct CDR3 sequences listed, 65% were seen once. Note on this clonotype: Its antigen remains unknown. In this CDR3 the conserved last residue, phenylalanine or tryptophan, is missing, so a read error is likely.

Whole-study findings and limits: Top-250-clone fractions were significantly higher in tumors than in blood (p = 0.039). Because the samples were bulk unsorted, the study did not compare CD4+ and CD8+ repertoires. Tumor region pairs showed greater overlap than either tumor-adjacent or tumor-blood pairs did.

The study extracted blood RNA from unsorted whole blood and also extracted germline DNA. This sequence joins TRBV6-5 and TRBJ1-1; 7 bases map to TRBD1. The receptor was isolated from a woman between 55 and 75 years old with primary liver carcinoma and hepatitis B virus infection. The sample consisted of peripheral blood. CDR3 DNA: TGTGCCAGCGGAACCCGACAGGGAACTGAAGCTTTCTTA. Translated, it gives CASGTRQGTEAFL.